Listed here are 18 T cell receptor beta chains from one sample, sequenced in a study of radiotherapy plus CTLA-4 blockade in lung cancer. Profiling relied on immunoSEQ multiplex PCR, and the TCRdb table lists in-frame clones only, not all of them. The data show around 37,000 clones, approximately 77% seen once. The sequences come from peripheral blood, collected from a patient treated with radiotherapy plus ipilimumab. These receptors all stem from a human donor with non-small cell lung cancer who had stable disease on radiotherapy plus ipilimumab.

The gene calls are TRBV29-1 and TRBJ1-2, with 8 bases matching TRBD1. The CDR3 consists of 13 residues. V gave up 3 bases and J gave up 8 bases; unmatched junction bases: 8. Germline V CDR1 and CDR2: SQVTM, ANQGSEA. The CDR3 DNA follows: TGCAGCGTTGACCCAGGACAGGGATACGGCTACACCTTC. It yields the protein CSVDPGQGYGYTF.

The chain links TRBV9 to TRBJ2-7, with D possibly being TRBD2 (7 bases). Trimming took off 5 bases at V and 0 bases at J, with 18 bases between the two ends. Germline values: CDR1 SGDLS, CDR2 YYNGEE. The CDR3 runs to 16 residues. The CDR3 loop reads CASSEGEGMGSYEQYF. In DNA form, the CDR3 reads TGTGCCAGCAGTGAGGGGGAGGGGATGGGCTCCTACGAGCAGTACTTC.

The chain employs TRBV12-2 and TRBJ1-2; the DNA was not compared with TRBD1, the D call given in the table. TRBV12-2 is listed as a pseudogene. The CDR3 has 18 residues. The CDR3 DNA reads TGTGCAAGTCGCTCGAAAGACCGGGACAGCCGGCCCTCCTATGGCTACACCTTC. Its translation: CASRSKDRDSRPSYGYTF.

Of note for this clone: The junction and the germline gene differ at one end; a read error may be behind it. This chain joins TRBV18 and TRBJ2-2; D is uncertain. This CDR3 has 15 amino acids. Looked up from germline, CDR1 is KGHSH and CDR2 is LQKENI. CDR3 nucleotides: TGTGCCAGCTCACCACTAAACTCGAACGCCGGGGAGCTGTTTTTT. Amino acid sequence: CASSPLNSNAGELFF.

The chain joins TRBV5-6 to TRBJ1-1, with a tentative D call TRBD1 (6 bases). The CDR3 has 16 amino acids. Germline V gene data show CDR1 as SGHDT and CDR2 as YYEEEE. V lost 4 bases and J lost 6, with 22 bases in between. Written as DNA, the CDR3 is TGTGCCAGCAGCCATGTGGACAGAAGGGGCCCCGCTGAAGCTTTCTTT. Translated: CASSHVDRRGPAEAFF.

This clone was detected only once. The chain carries TRBV2 and TRBJ1-6, with 7 bases that match TRBD1. CDR1 and CDR2 from the germline V gene are SNHLY and FYNNEI. CDR3 length equals 15 residues. V was clipped by 4 bases and J by 7 bases; unmatched bases: 7. In DNA form, the CDR3 reads TGTGCCAGCAGTGCCAGCGCAGGGGGGAATTCACCCCTCCACTTT. Residues: CASSASAGGNSPLHF. Complete variable domain (other parts from reference TRBV2 and TRBJ1-6): EPEVTQTPSHQVTQMGQEVILRCVPISNHLYFYWYRQILGQKVEFLVSFYNNEISEKSEIFDDQFSVERPDGSNFTLKIRSTKLEDSAMYFCASSASAGGNSPLHFGNGTRLTVT.

V usage is TRBV2 and J usage is TRBJ1-2; 12 bases are shared with TRBD1. With V trimmed by 7 bases and J by 6 bases, 9 bases remained unmatched. The germline CDR1 and CDR2 sequences are SNHLY and FYNNEI. The CDR3 has 15 amino acids. The CDR3 coding sequence is TGTGCCAGCACCGGGGACAGGGGGCGCGGGGATGGCTACACCTTC. It translates to CASTGDRGRGDGYTF.

This sequence joins TRBV6-5 and TRBJ2-1, with D possibly TRBD1 on 5 matching bases. The CDR3 runs to 12 residues. V was cut by 2 bases and J by 6 bases, with 5 bases left in between. Germline assignment: CDR1 MNHEY and CDR2 SVGAGI. The CDR3 DNA follows: TGTGCCAGCAGTTACGGGGCCAATGAGCAGTTCTTC. It codes for CASSYGANEQFF.

In its sample, this clone was seen once. The chain has TRBV7-9 and TRBJ2-1; the match to TRBD2 covers 7 bases. This CDR3 comprises 15 residues. Germline V gene sequence: CDR1 SEHNR, CDR2 FQNEAQ (reference sequence). The ends lost 7 bases at V and 4 bases at J; junction bases unmatched: 10. Written as DNA, the CDR3 is TGTGCCAGCAACAACGGACTAGTCGGGTACAATGAGCAGTTCTTC. The encoded protein is CASNNGLVGYNEQFF.

The chain combines TRBV25-1 with TRBJ1-6; D uncertain. V was shortened by 5 bases and J by 7 bases, with 18 bases between the two germline ends. Germline V gives CDR1 MGHDK, CDR2 SYGVNS. This CDR3 is 16 amino acids long. The CDR3 nucleotides read TGTGCCAGCAGTCACCCTAGCGGGCAGCCCAATTCACCCCTCCACTTT. Amino acid sequence: CASSHPSGQPNSPLHF.

The DNA of the CDR3 is TGTGCCAGCGCGAGGCGGACTCTGAACACTGAAGCTTTCTTT. It is translated as CASARRTLNTEAFF. The gene calls are TRBV19 and TRBJ1-1; no clear D. The V end was cut by 9 bases, the J end by 0 bases, with 14 bases between. CDR1 is LNHDA, CDR2 SQIVND, per germline (reference sequence). There are 14 residues in the CDR3. Full variable domain (rest looked up from reference TRBV19 and TRBJ1-1): DGGITQSPKYLFRKEGQNVTLSCEQNLNHDAMYWYRQDPGQGLRLIYYSQIVNDFQKGDIAEGYSVSREKKESFPLTVTSAQKNPTAFYLCASARRTLNTEAFFGQGTRLTVV.

This clone turned up a few times. The chain recombines TRBV20-1 with TRBJ1-1; D may be TRBD1 (6 bases). The germline V gene encodes CDR1 DFQATT and CDR2 SNEGSKA (reference sequence). This CDR3 comprises 11 residues. V shed 4 bases and J shed 8 bases, with 11 bases lying between them. The DNA for the CDR3 is TGCAGTGCTATTTCTCAGGGGGAAGCTTTCTTT. Its translation: CSAISQGEAFF.

The V and J genes are TRBV7-8 and TRBJ2-1; 7 positions agree with TRBD1. V lost 0 bases and J lost 10; bases outside the gene matches: 6. There are 14 residues in the CDR3. The germline V gene has CDR1 SGHVS and CDR2 FQNEAQ. In nucleotides, the CDR3 is TGTGCCAGCAGCTTAGCAGGGGGCTATAGGGAGCAGTTCTTC. As protein: CASSLAGGYREQFF.

V gene TRBV2 combines with J gene TRBJ1-2; maybe TRBD1 (5 bases). Germline CDR1 SNHLY, CDR2 FYNNEI. Trimming pared 5 bases from V and 6 bases from J, leaving 10 bases between. The CDR3 is made up of 12 amino acids. CDR3 amino acids: CASSTGSHGYTF. In DNA, the CDR3 is TGTGCCAGCAGTACAGGTAGCCATGGCTACACCTTC.

The chain combines TRBV5-6 with TRBJ2-7; D possibly corresponds to TRBD1 (6 bases). V was cut by 5 bases and J by 6 bases, with 18 bases left in between. The germline V gene has CDR1 SGHDT and CDR2 YYEEEE. CDR3 length: 14 amino acids. The CDR3 nucleotides are TGTGCCAGCAGTCCGGACAGACACCCTGCCGAGCAGTACTTC. It specifies CASSPDRHPAEQYF.

The V call is TRBV5-4, the J call TRBJ1-6, with D perhaps matching TRBD1 (6 bases). The germline gives CDR1 SGHNT, CDR2 YYREEE (reference sequence). The ends were cut back, 2 bases at V and 5 bases at J, with 11 bases in the middle. This CDR3 has 15 residues. CDR3 coding DNA: TGTGCCAGCAGCTTTCGCCAGGGGAATAATTCACCCCTCCACTTT. Translated, it gives CASSFRQGNNSPLHF.

This sequence joins TRBV6-5 and TRBJ1-2; 12 bases match TRBD1. CDR3 size: 16 residues. J gave up 4 bases and V 4 bases, and 7 bases lay outside the gene matches. Germline CDR1 MNHEY, CDR2 SVGAGI. The chain's CDR3 is CASSLGQGARGYGYTF. In DNA, the CDR3 is TGTGCCAGCAGTTTGGGACAGGGGGCGAGGGGCTATGGCTACACCTTC.

The CDR3 here is CASGLADSFYNSPLHF. For the CDR3, the DNA is TGTGCTAGTGGTTTGGCTGACAGTTTTTATAATTCACCCCTCCACTTT. The V call is TRBV12-5, the J call TRBJ1-6; a possible D gene is TRBD1 (5 bases). CDR3 length: 16 amino acids. Germline loops: CDR1 LGHNT, CDR2 FRNRAP. Trimming took off 1 base at V and 4 bases at J, with 11 bases between the two ends.